The next 20 T cell receptor beta chains were all read from a single sample in a study of blood T cells in healthy people across ages. A second PCR of 7 to 11 cycles used a sample-barcoded 5' primer and a J-beta primer mix. In TCRdb, the 5' RACE reads were re-called with MiXCR into one record per CDR3 protein. The sample shows hundreds of thousands of distinct CDR3 sequences, under 25% of them seen only once. What was sequenced was blood. The receptors come from an older man in good health.

In its sample, this clonotype was seen a few times. V usage is TRBV7-3 and J usage is TRBJ1-6; D remains ambiguous. The CDR3 is 13 residues long. The ends were cut back, 2 bases at V and 9 bases at J, with 8 bases in the middle. The germline CDR1 and CDR2 sequences are SGHTA and FQGTGA. The CDR3 region has the DNA TGTGCCAGCAGCTTAGACGGACTTTCACCCCTCCACTTT. Translation gives CASSLDGLSPLHF.

This clonotype has just a few counts. The chain recombines TRBV12-3 or TRBV12-4 with TRBJ2-2, with D tentatively TRBD2 (5 bases). V was shortened by 0 bases and J by 2 bases, with 7 bases between the two germline ends. The CDR3 spans 15 residues. CDR3 sequence reads: CASSLAAVNTGELFF. The CDR3 DNA reads TGTGCCAGCAGTTTAGCAGCGGTAAACACCGGGGAGCTGTTTTTT.

This clonotype showed up just a few times. The chain links TRBV10-3 to TRBJ2-7; D gene ambiguous. The CDR3 consists of 12 residues. Looked up from germline, CDR1 is ENHRY and CDR2 is SYGVKD. V was shortened by 2 bases and J by 5 bases, with 7 bases between the two germline ends. This CDR3 reads CAISEPRDEQYF. CDR3 sequence (DNA): TGTGCCATCAGTGAGCCAAGGGACGAGCAGTACTTC.

This clonotype came up many times. This rearrangement joins TRBV5-5 to TRBJ2-1; the D call may be TRBD1 or TRBD2 (5 bases each). The germline gives CDR1 SGHKS, CDR2 YYEKEE (reference sequence). The CDR3 runs to 14 residues. The V gene lost 4 bases and the J gene lost 8 bases, with 16 bases spanning the gap. This CDR3 is CASSRGQGVDEQFF. The CDR3 DNA reads as TGTGCCAGCAGCCGGGGCCAGGGCGTGGATGAGCAGTTCTTC.

The rearrangement uses TRBV18 and TRBJ2-4, with a weak D call TRBD1 (5 bases). The germline V gene encodes CDR1 KGHSH and CDR2 LQKENI. The CDR3 totals 13 residues. Deletions cut 6 bases from V and 2 bases from J, with 8 bases between. As DNA, the CDR3 is TGTGCCAGCTCTGACAGTACCAAAAACATTCAGTACTTC. Translating gives CASSDSTKNIQYF.

This clonotype has a handful of counts. One end of the junction fails to match germline, which may point to a read error. This sequence joins TRBV7-9 and TRBJ1-2; no definite D call. This CDR3 is built from 13 residues. Germline V gene sequence: CDR1 SEHNR, CDR2 FQNEAQ (reference sequence). The CDR3 is CASSLEVSGSYTF. As DNA, the CDR3 is TGCGCCAGCAGCTTAGAAGTCTCAGGAAGCTACACCTTC.

The chain couples TRBV20-1 to TRBJ2-4; D gene ambiguous. Trimming took off 5 bases at V and 1 base at J, with 9 bases between the two ends. The length of the CDR3 is 13 residues. Germline loops: CDR1 DFQATT, CDR2 SNEGSKA (reference sequence). In DNA, the CDR3 is TGCAGTGCTCGCGTTGTCGCCAAAAACATTCAGTACTTC. It yields the protein CSARVVAKNIQYF.

This clonotype appeared a few times. At one boundary the junction diverges from the germline segment, which might be a read error. The chain couples TRBV4-3 to TRBJ1-4; unclear D gene. The CDR3 contains 18 residues. Germline V lookup: CDR1 LGHNA, CDR2 YSLEER. Here the CDR3 reads CASSQGIPTQPTNENLFF. Written as DNA, the CDR3 is TGCGCCAGCAGCCAAGGGATCCCTACCCAGCCAACTAATGAAAACCTGTTTTTT.

This clonotype has just a few counts. The chain links TRBV5-5 to TRBJ1-5; weak D call: TRBD1 (5 bases). The CDR3 spans 16 residues. Germline V gene data show CDR1 as SGHKS and CDR2 as YYEKEE (reference sequence). V was trimmed by 0 bases and J by 1 base, leaving 11 bases between them. The CDR3 coding sequence is TGTGCCAGCAGCTTGGTGGGGGGACGAAGCAATCAGCCCCAGCATTTT. Translating it yields CASSLVGGRSNQPQHF.

The rearrangement links TRBV29-1 to TRBJ2-2; TRBD1 aligns across 9 bases. This CDR3 region has 13 residues. Germline lookup yields CDR1 SQVTM and CDR2 ANQGSEA. The ends lost 3 bases at V and 8 bases at J; junction bases unmatched: 4. The CDR3 loop is CSVDRQGEGELFF. CDR3 coding DNA: TGCAGCGTTGACAGACAGGGGGAGGGGGAGCTGTTTTTT.

The V gene is TRBV7-2, the J gene TRBJ1-1; no reliable D call. V lost 4 bases and J 4 bases, leaving 13 bases between the germline ends. This CDR3 comprises 14 residues. Germline V gene sequence: CDR1 SGHTA, CDR2 FQGNSA. CDR3 loop: CASSSMDRGTEAFF. The CDR3 DNA is TGTGCCAGCAGCTCCATGGATCGGGGCACTGAAGCTTTCTTT.

The V call is TRBV12-3 or TRBV12-4, the J call TRBJ1-5; 10 bases are shared with TRBD1. The V and J ends lost 7 bases and 4 bases, in that order; junction bases with no gene match: 4. The CDR3 has 14 residues. This CDR3 reads CASNPGQGNQPQHF. In DNA form, the CDR3 reads TGTGCCAGCAATCCGGGACAGGGGAATCAGCCCCAGCATTTT.

The rearrangement joins TRBV3-1 to TRBJ1-1, with TRBD1 as a possible D gene (5 bases). There are 14 residues in the CDR3. Trimming removed 4 bases at V and 5 bases at J, with 14 bases between. The V gene's germline CDR1 is LGHDT and CDR2 YNNKEL (reference sequence). For the CDR3, the DNA is TGTGCCAGCAGCCTGACATTTGAGGGGACTGAAGCTTTCTTT. Protein sequence: CASSLTFEGTEAFF.

The gene calls are TRBV27 and TRBJ2-7, with 10 bases fitting TRBD1. J lost 13 bases, V lost 6 bases, and 12 bases had no gene match. The CDR3 loop spans 13 amino acids. Looked up from germline, CDR1 is MNHEY and CDR2 is SMNVEV (reference sequence). The DNA of the CDR3 is TGTGCCAGCAGAAAAACGGGGACAGGGGTGGAATACTTC. This sequence encodes CASRKTGTGVEYF.

This clonotype was found a few times. This chain connects TRBV20-1 to TRBJ2-5; 10 positions agree with TRBD2. CDR3 length equals 15 residues. After removal of 0 bases from V and 4 bases from J, the junction contained 5 bases not matched to a gene. The germline CDR1 and CDR2 sequences are DFQATT and SNEGSKA (reference sequence). As DNA, the CDR3 is TGCAGTGCTAGAGATGGCGCTAGCGGGAGAGAGACCCAGTACTTC. It encodes CSARDGASGRETQYF.

This clonotype has just a few counts. This rearrangement joins TRBV19 to TRBJ1-2; D remains ambiguous. The V gene lost 5 bases and the J gene lost 4 bases, with 11 bases spanning the gap. The CDR3 contains 13 residues. Germline V gene data show CDR1 as LNHDA and CDR2 as SQIVND (reference sequence). Here the CDR3 reads CASSWQTSYGYTF. CDR3 DNA: TGTGCCAGTAGTTGGCAGACCTCCTATGGCTACACCTTC.

The chain employs TRBV6-2 or TRBV6-3 and TRBJ2-5, with 11 bases identical to TRBD2. Gene TRBJ2-1 matches the end of the DNA better, so the J call may be wrong. This CDR3 region has 16 residues. Germline CDR1 and CDR2: MNHEY and SVGEGT. CDR3 in amino acids: CASSIANRLAGPEQFF. DNA for the CDR3: TGTGCCAGCAGTATCGCCAACCGACTAGCGGGACCTGAGCAGTTCTTC.

V is TRBV12-3 or TRBV12-4 and J is TRBJ1-4; no definite D call. This CDR3 is built from 15 residues. Trimming cost V 5 bases and J 7 bases, with 17 bases left between them. CDR3 DNA: TGTGCCAGCAGTCCCTCGGGTTTGAGAGTTGAAAAACTGTTTTTT. This gives the protein CASSPSGLRVEKLFF.

This clonotype was seen a handful of times. The chain has TRBV15 and TRBJ2-6; D gene unclear. Germline CDR1 is LNHNV and CDR2 is YYDKDF (reference sequence). The CDR3 runs to 16 residues. The V end was cut by 0 bases, the J end by 2 bases, with 8 bases between. CDR3 nucleotide sequence: TGTGCCACCAGCAGAGATTTAGGGACTGGGGCCAACGTCCTGACTTTC. Amino acid sequence: CATSRDLGTGANVLTF.

V usage is TRBV12-3 or TRBV12-4 and J usage is TRBJ2-1, with D unresolved. The V end lost 5 bases, the J end lost 5 bases, and 13 bases lay between the germline ends. The CDR3 is made up of 14 amino acids. The CDR3 loop is CASSPLRSDNEQFF. As DNA, the CDR3 is TGTGCCAGCAGTCCCCTCCGGTCCGACAATGAGCAGTTCTTC.